This T cell receptor (beta chain) stems from a study of blood T cell repertoires in COVID-19. Study-level background: PBMCs, B-cell-depleted T cells, or T cells were the source of the cDNA or gDNA that made up the material.

This CDR3 region has 14 residues. The trim removed 5 bases at V and 4 bases at J, leaving 5 bases unmatched. The germline CDR1 and CDR2 sequences are SQVTM and ANQGSEA. Per the original methods: Quantification of nucleated cells was approximated via reference gene primer amplification. Profiled with immunoSEQ multiplex PCR; TCRdb holds only in-frame clones, not every one. V and J calls and clone size are given by that table; D and trimming were obtained from the DNA. The table includes approximately 200,000 clones, approximately 83% detected once. V is TRBV29-1 and J is TRBJ2-2; the match to TRBD1 covers 9 bases. The origin of this receptor is a man between 60 and 75 years old with acute or convalescent COVID-19. Input material: peripheral blood. The CDR3 DNA is TGCAGCGTTATGACAGGGGGAGGCACCGGGGAGCTGTTTTTT. This translates into CSVMTGGGTGELFF.